This is a list of T cell receptor beta chains from one sample in a study of T cell changes during pregnancy in multiple sclerosis. TCRdb keeps only in-frame clones here, not all; method: immunoSEQ multiplex PCR. The sample consists of 40,000 or so clones, about nine tenths of them appearing once. The sequenced sample was CD4+ T cells from peripheral blood mononuclear cells, obtained in the first trimester of pregnancy. These receptor sequences come from a female donor in good health, enrolled as a control in a pregnancy study. The conserved cysteine and the conserved F or W are not part of the CDR3 here.

TRBV6-5	TRBJ2-7	ASSTGDRFGEQY
TRBV4-2	TRBJ2-3	ASSQGASGGISTDTQY
TRBV7-9	TRBJ2-3	ASSPRGPDTQY
TRBV19	TRBJ2-7	ASNPGQGWTYEQY
TRBV4-3	TRBJ1-3	ASSQEGRGRQGSGNTIY
TRBV11-2	TRBJ1-2	ASSGRHQDINYGYT
TRBV7-2	TRBJ2-5	ASSSDRASETQY
TRBV30	TRBJ1-2	AQTGGFGGYT
TRBV18	TRBJ1-4	ASSSREVREKLF
TRBV11-2	TRBJ2-2	ASSLLANTGELF
TRBV11-1	TRBJ1-1	ASSFVGRDTEAF